This TCR beta chain was captured by sequencing in a study of blood T cell repertoires in COVID-19. From germline, CDR1 is KGHSH and CDR2 LQKENI. Trimming removed 0 bases at V and 5 bases at J, with 17 bases between. The CDR3 sequence is 17 residues long. The method was immunoSEQ multiplex PCR; TCRdb's version includes in-frame clones alone and lacks a portion of them. The sample yields fewer than 85,000 clones, roughly 78% seen once. This sequence was found in a man between 60 and 75 years old with active or convalescent COVID-19. The sample consisted of peripheral blood. J is TRBJ2-1 and V is TRBV18; D may be TRBD1 (6 bases). The CDR3 DNA is TGTGCCAGCTCACCACCAGGTGGACAGCGATCCAACAATGAGCAGTTCTTC. This gives the protein CASSPPGGQRSNNEQFF. Together with reference TRBV18 and TRBJ2-1, the CDR3 gives the full variable domain: NAGVMQNPRHLVRRRGQEARLRCSPMKGHSHVYWYRQLPEEGLKFMVYLQKENIIDESGMPKERFSAEFPKEGPSILRIQQVVRGDSAAYFCASSPPGGQRSNNEQFFGPGTRLTVL.